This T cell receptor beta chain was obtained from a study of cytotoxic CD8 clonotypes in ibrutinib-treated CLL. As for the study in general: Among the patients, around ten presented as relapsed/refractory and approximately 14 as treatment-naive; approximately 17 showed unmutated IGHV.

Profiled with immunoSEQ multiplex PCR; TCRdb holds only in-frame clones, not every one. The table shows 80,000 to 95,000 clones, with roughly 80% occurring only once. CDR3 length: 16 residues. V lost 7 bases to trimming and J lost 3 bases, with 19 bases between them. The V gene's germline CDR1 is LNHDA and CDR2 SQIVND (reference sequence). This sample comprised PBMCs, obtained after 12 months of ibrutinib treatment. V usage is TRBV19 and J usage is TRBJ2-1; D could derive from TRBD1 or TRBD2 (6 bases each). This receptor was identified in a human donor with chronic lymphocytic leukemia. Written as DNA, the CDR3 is TGTGCCAGTACCCCAAAGGGGGGACTGGGCTACAATGAGCAGTTCTTC. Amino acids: CASTPKGGLGYNEQFF. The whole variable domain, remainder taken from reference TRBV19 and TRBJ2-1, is DGGITQSPKYLFRKEGQNVTLSCEQNLNHDAMYWYRQDPGQGLRLIYYSQIVNDFQKGDIAEGYSVSREKKESFPLTVTSAQKNPTAFYLCASTPKGGLGYNEQFFGPGTRLTVL.